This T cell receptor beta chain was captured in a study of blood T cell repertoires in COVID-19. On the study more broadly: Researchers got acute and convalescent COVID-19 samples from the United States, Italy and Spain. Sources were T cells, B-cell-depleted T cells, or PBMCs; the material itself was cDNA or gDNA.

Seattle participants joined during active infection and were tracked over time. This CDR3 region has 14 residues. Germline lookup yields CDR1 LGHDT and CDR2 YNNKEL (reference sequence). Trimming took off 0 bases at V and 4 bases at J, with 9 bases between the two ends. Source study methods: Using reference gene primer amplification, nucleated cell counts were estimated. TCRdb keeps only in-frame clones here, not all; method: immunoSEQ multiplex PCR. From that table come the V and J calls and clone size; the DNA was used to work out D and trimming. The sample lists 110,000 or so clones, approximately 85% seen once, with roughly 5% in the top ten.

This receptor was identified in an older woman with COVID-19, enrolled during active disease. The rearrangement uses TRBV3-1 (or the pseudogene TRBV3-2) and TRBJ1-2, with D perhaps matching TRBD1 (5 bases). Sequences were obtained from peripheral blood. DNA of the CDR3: TGTGCCAGCAGCCAAGAGGGGACTATCTATGGCTACACCTTC. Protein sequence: CASSQEGTIYGYTF.